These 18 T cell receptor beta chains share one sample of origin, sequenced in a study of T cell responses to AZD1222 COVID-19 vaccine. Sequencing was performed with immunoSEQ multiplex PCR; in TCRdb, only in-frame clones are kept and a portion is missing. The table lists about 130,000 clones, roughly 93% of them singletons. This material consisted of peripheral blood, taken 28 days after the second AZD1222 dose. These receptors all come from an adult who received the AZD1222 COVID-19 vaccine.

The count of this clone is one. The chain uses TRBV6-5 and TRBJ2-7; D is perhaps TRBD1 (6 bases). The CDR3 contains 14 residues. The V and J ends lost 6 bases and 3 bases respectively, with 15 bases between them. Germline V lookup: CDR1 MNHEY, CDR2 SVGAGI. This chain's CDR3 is CASSRQGTLYEQYF. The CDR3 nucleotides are TGTGCCAGCAGCCGTCAGGGGACCCTCTACGAGCAGTACTTC.

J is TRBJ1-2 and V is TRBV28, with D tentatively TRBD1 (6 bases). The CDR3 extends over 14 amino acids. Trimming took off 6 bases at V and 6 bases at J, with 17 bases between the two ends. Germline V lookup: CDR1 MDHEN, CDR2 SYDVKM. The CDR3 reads CASSISQGQDGYTF. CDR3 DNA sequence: TGTGCCAGCAGCATATCACAGGGTCAGGATGGCTACACCTTC.

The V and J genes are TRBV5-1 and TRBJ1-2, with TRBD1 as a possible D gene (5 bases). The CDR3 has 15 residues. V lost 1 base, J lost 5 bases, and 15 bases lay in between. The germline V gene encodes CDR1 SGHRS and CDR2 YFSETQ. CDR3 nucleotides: TGCGCCAGCAGCTTGACAGGAGGGCGGGTTTATGGCTACACCTTC. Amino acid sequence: CASSLTGGRVYGYTF.

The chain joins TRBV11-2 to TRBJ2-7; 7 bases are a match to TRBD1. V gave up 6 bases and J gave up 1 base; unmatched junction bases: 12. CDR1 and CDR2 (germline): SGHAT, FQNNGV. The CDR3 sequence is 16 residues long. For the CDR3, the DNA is TGTGCCAGCAGACAGATACGGGACAGCCCTTCCTACGAGCAGTACTTC. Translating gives CASRQIRDSPSYEQYF.

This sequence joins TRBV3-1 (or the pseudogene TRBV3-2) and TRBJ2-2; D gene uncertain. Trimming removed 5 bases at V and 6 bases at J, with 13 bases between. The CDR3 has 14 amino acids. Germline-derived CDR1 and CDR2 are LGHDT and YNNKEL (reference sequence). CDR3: CASSNPSRAGELFF. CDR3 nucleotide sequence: TGTGCCAGCAGCAACCCCAGTCGCGCCGGGGAGCTGTTTTTT.

The CDR3 DNA is TGTGCCAGCACCCCCGGGAACAGGAGATCCACTGAAGCTTTCTTT. Protein sequence: CASTPGNRRSTEAFF. V usage is TRBV6-2 or TRBV6-3 and J usage is TRBJ1-1; possibly TRBD1 for D (5 bases). The CDR3 has 15 amino acids. Germline V gives CDR1 MNHEY, CDR2 SVGEGT. V was shortened by 7 bases and J by 4 bases, with 19 bases between the two germline ends.

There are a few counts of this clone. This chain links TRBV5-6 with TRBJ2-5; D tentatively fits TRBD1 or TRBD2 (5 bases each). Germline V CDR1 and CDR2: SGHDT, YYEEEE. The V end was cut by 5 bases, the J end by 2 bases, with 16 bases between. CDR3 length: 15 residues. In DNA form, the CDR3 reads TGTGCCAGCAGTCGACGAGAGGGGATACAAGAGACCCAGTACTTC. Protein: CASSRREGIQETQYF.

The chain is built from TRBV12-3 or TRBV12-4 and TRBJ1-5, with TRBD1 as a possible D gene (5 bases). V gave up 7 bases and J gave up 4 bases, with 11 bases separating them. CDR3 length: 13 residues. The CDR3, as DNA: TGTGCCAGCACTGTAGACAGAAATCAGCCCCAGCATTTT. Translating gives CASTVDRNQPQHF.

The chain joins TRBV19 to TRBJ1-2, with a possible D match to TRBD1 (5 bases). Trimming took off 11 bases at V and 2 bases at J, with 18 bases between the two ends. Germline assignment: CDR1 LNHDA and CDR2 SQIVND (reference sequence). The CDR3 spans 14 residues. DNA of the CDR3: TGTGCCGCGGGGGATGGGTATAGAAACTATGGCTACACCTTC. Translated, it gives CAAGDGYRNYGYTF.

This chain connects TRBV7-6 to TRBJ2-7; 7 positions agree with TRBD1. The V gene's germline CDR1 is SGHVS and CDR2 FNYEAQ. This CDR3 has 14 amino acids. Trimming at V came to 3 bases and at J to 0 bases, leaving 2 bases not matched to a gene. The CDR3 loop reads CASSLAGGSYEQYF. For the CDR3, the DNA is TGTGCCAGCAGCTTGGCAGGGGGCTCCTACGAGCAGTACTTC.

As DNA, the CDR3 is TGTGCCTGGAGTGTGGATCTCAATCAGCCCCAGCATTTT. Protein: CAWSVDLNQPQHF. The chain combines TRBV30 with TRBJ1-5; D gene unclear. The CDR3 contains 13 residues. The V end lost 0 bases, the J end lost 3 bases, and 6 bases lay between the germline ends. Germline CDR1 reads GTSNPN; CDR2 reads SVGIG (reference sequence).

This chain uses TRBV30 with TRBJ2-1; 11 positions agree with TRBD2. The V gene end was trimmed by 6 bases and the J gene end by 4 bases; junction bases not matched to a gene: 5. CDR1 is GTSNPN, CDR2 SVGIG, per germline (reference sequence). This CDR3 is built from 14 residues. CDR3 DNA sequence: TGTGCCTGCCAGAGGACTAGCGGGTACAATGAGCAGTTCTTC. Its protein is CACQRTSGYNEQFF.

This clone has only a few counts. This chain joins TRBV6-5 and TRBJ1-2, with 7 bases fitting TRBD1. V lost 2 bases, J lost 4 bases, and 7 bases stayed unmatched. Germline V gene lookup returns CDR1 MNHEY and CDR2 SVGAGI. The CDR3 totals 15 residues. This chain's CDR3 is CASSYDGTATYGYTF. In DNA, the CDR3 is TGTGCCAGCAGTTACGACGGGACAGCAACCTATGGCTACACCTTC.

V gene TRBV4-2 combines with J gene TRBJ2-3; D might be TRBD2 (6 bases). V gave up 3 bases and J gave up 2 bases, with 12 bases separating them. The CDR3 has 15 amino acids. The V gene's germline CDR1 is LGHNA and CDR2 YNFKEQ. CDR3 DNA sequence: TGTGCCAGCAGCCAGGGAGGAACTCTCACAGATACGCAGTATTTT. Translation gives CASSQGGTLTDTQYF.

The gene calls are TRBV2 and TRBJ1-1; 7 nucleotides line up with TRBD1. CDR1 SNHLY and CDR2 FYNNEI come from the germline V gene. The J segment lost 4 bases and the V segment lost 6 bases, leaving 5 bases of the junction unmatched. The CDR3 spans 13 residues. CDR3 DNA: TGTGCCAGCAGGACAGGGTTCGGCACTGAAGCTTTCTTT. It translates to CASRTGFGTEAFF.

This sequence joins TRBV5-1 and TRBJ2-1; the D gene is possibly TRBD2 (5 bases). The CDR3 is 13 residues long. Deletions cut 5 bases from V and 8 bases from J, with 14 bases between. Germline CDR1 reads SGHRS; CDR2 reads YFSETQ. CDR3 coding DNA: TGCGCCAGCAGTTTCCTAGCTGAGGATGAGCAGTTCTTC. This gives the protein CASSFLAEDEQFF.

The CDR3 region is CASGPRGGGTQFF. DNA of the CDR3: TGTGCTAGTGGTCCCCGGGGTGGTGGTACCCAGTTCTTC. The V and J genes are TRBV12-5 and TRBJ2-1; maybe TRBD2 (5 bases). V lost 5 bases to trimming and J lost 13 bases, with 18 bases between them. Germline V CDR1 and CDR2: LGHNT, FRNRAP. The CDR3 contains 13 residues.

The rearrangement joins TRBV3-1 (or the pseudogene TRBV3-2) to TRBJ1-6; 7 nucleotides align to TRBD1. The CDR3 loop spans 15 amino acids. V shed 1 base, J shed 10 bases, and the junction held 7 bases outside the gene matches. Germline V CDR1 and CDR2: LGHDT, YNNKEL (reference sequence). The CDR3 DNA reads TGTGCCAGCAGCCAAGGGAGGCAGGGGGAATCACCCCTCCACTTT. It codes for CASSQGRQGESPLHF.